The next 17 T cell receptor beta chains were all read from a single sample in a study of metastatic and nonmetastatic thyroid tumors. Every patient underwent thyroid surgery untreated. TCRdb called clones again from the PCR reads with MiXCR. The sample lists 46,000 or so clones; 15% to 20% were seen once. Material: blood. The receptors come from a female donor with papillary thyroid cancer or a benign thyroid nodule (not recorded which). Some clones in this sample may be carry-over from other donors' samples.

By sample share, this clone is medium-sized. V is TRBV24-1 and J is TRBJ2-2; D unclear. From germline, CDR1 is KGHDR and CDR2 SFDVKD. This CDR3 region has 14 residues. Trimming took 3 bases from V and 3 from J, leaving 7 bases between them. DNA of the CDR3: TGTGCCACCAGTGATGAACCGGACACCGGGGAGCTGTTTTTT. It specifies CATSDEPDTGELFF.

This clone was detected ten times or more. V usage is TRBV19 and J usage is TRBJ1-2; D uncertain. The germline V and J ends were trimmed by 2 bases and 8 bases, with 24 bases remaining between them. Germline values: CDR1 LNHDA, CDR2 SQIVND (reference sequence). The CDR3 is 17 amino acids. DNA of the CDR3: TGTGCCAGTAGTATATCCCCGAACATCGAGAATCGAGGAGGCTACACCTTC. It is translated as CASSISPNIENRGGYTF.

The V gene is TRBV6-1, the J gene TRBJ2-7, with TRBD2 identical over 7 bases. The CDR3 loop spans 15 amino acids. V lost 5 bases and J lost 0; bases outside the gene matches: 7. Germline V gives CDR1 MNHNS, CDR2 SASEGT. The CDR3 nucleotides read TGTGCCAGCAGTCCATTCGGGGGGTCCTCCTACGAGCAGTACTTC. It is translated as CASSPFGGSSYEQYF.

As concerns this clone: This CDR3 is missing its conserved last phenylalanine or tryptophan, likely due to a read error. Because the CDR3's place on the DNA is in doubt, the DNA is left out and the CDR3 is given as listed by TCRdb. This chain joins TRBV7-7 and TRBJ2-3; the table calls TRBD2, which could not be checked here. Per the germline V gene, CDR1 is SSHAT and CDR2 is FNYEAQ (reference sequence). The CDR3 numbers 15 amino acids, ends counted. CDR3 region: CSSSPLAGSTDTEYL.

The CDR3 DNA reads TGTGCCAGCAGCTTAGGAGCCGGGGAGCTGTTTTTT. This translates into CASSLGAGELFF. The chain is built from TRBV5-8 and TRBJ2-2, with D unclear. V was clipped by 2 bases and J by 6 bases, with 5 bases between them. Germline CDR1 and CDR2: SGHTS and YDEGEE. CDR3 length equals 12 residues.

For this clone: A much bigger clone sits one base away, suggesting this may be a read error. V and J are TRBV28 and TRBJ2-4; the D is unclear. This CDR3 comprises 11 residues. Germline assignment: CDR1 MDHEN and CDR2 SYDVKM. V lost 2 bases and J 9 bases, leaving 5 bases between the germline ends. The CDR3 DNA is TGTGCCAGCAGTTTAAGTGGCATTCAGTACTTC. It codes for CASSLSGIQYF.

This clone was picked up many times. V gene TRBV12-3 or TRBV12-4 combines with J gene TRBJ2-7, with TRBD2 matching 13 bases. J gave up 3 bases and V 6 bases, and 2 bases lay outside the gene matches. The CDR3 totals 14 residues. The CDR3 bases are TGTGCCAGCAGGGGGACTAGCGGGGTCTACGAGCAGTACTTC. Protein sequence: CASRGTSGVYEQYF.

The V call is TRBV20-1, the J call TRBJ1-5; 10 bases fit TRBD1. The CDR3 totals 12 residues. J was trimmed by 11 bases and V by 6 bases; bases with no gene match: 7. Germline V gene lookup returns CDR1 DFQATT and CDR2 SNEGSKA (reference sequence). CDR3: CSAAGTGVAQHF. The CDR3 DNA reads as TGCAGTGCCGCCGGGACAGGGGTAGCCCAGCATTTT.

This clone was detected only a few times. One end of the junction does not line up with germline, which may come from a read error. The chain links TRBV3-1 to TRBJ1-3, with D possibly TRBD1 on 5 matching bases. CDR3 length: 15 amino acids. Germline CDR1 LGHDT, CDR2 YNNKEL (reference sequence). The CDR3 protein is CASNQNRGAGNTIYF. In DNA form, the CDR3 reads TGTGCCAGCAACCAAAACAGAGGGGCCGGAAACACCATATATTTT.

This clone was seen ten or more times. V usage is TRBV12-3 or TRBV12-4 and J usage is TRBJ2-3; D call uncertain. V lost 4 bases and J lost 2, with 16 bases in between. The CDR3 consists of 16 residues. The CDR3 region has the DNA TGTGCCAGCAGTTACAGCGACTTGTTTAACACAGATACGCAGTATTTT. This translates into CASSYSDLFNTDTQYF.

This clone showed up just a few times. The chain has TRBV10-1 and TRBJ2-3; 7 bases align to TRBD2. Germline V gene sequence: CDR1 WNHNN, CDR2 SYGVQD (reference sequence). J lost 8 bases, V lost 8 bases, and 7 bases had no gene match. The CDR3 runs to 12 residues. The CDR3 DNA sequence: TGCGCCAGCTCCGGGACTACTGGTACGCAGTATTTT. Translation gives CASSGTTGTQYF.

This clone occurred many times. The V call is TRBV4-2, the J call TRBJ2-2; maybe TRBD2 (5 bases). In germline, CDR1 is LGHNA, CDR2 YNFKEQ. The ends were cut back, 2 bases at V and 6 bases at J, with 10 bases in the middle. The CDR3 runs 14 residues. The CDR3 DNA follows: TGTGCCAGCAGCCAAAGTTCTAGCCCCGGGGAGCTGTTTTTT. This gives the protein CASSQSSSPGELFF.

This clone has ten or more counts. This chain connects TRBV7-6 to TRBJ2-3; D ambiguous. Germline V gives CDR1 SGHVS, CDR2 FNYEAQ. The ends were cut back, 5 bases at V and 0 bases at J, with 9 bases in the middle. The CDR3 spans 14 residues. CDR3 in amino acids: CASSPSASTDTQYF. The CDR3 region has the DNA TGTGCCAGCAGCCCCTCGGCTAGCACAGATACGCAGTATTTT.

As for this clone: This sequence may be a read error, since a much larger clone differs from it by one base. Other nucleotide sequences in the sample specify the same CDR3. The genes are TRBV4-2 and TRBJ2-1; 10 positions match TRBD2. Germline-derived CDR1 and CDR2 are LGHNA and YNFKEQ. CDR3 length: 15 amino acids. Written as DNA, the CDR3 is TGTGCCAGCAGCTTATGGACTAGCGGTTACAATGAGCAGTTCTTT. Its protein product is CASSLWTSGYNEQFF.

This clone was seen a handful of times. The rearrangement uses TRBV24-1 and TRBJ2-2; tentatively, D is TRBD1 (5 bases). This CDR3 is built from 14 residues. The germline gives CDR1 KGHDR, CDR2 SFDVKD. Trimming shortened V by 3 bases and J by 14 bases, and 18 bases separated the two germline ends. CDR3 coding DNA: TGTGCCACCAGTGATGAATCGGACACCGTGGATCTGTTTTTT. Translated: CATSDESDTVDLFF.

This clone occurred many times. This may stem from a read error, because a much larger clone lies one nucleotide away. This chain connects TRBV19 to TRBJ1-4, with D perhaps TRBD1 (5 bases). This CDR3 is built from 12 residues. The germline CDR1 and CDR2 sequences are LNHDA and SQIVND (reference sequence). The CDR3 here is CVSWDGRRKLFF. CDR3 bases: TGTGTCAGTTGGGACGGACGAAGGAAACTGTTTTTT.

Comments on this clone: It may be a read error: a sequence one base away is much more abundant. The identical CDR3 is also encoded by other nucleotide sequences in the sample. The V call is TRBV20-1, the J call TRBJ2-1, with TRBD2 matching over 7 bases. The CDR3 is 13 amino acids. Germline V gene lookup returns CDR1 DFQATT and CDR2 SNEGSKA (reference sequence). DNA of the CDR3: TGTAGTGCTAGAGGGAGGGCAGGCAATGAGCAGTTCTTC. Its protein product is CSARGRAGNEQFF.